Shown below are 25 T cell receptor beta chains from a single sample sequenced in a study of T cell clonotyping in hematopoietic cell transplantation. The table came from immunoSEQ multiplex PCR; TCRdb's copy has only in-frame clones and leaves some out. Among about 47,000 clones listed, around 80% were seen once. As for time point: recipient sample about 28 days before transplant, after cytoreduction. The material was peripheral blood mononuclear cells, obtained before stem cell transplant. These receptors came from a man aged 55 to 70 with myelodysplastic syndrome. Some clones in this sample may be carry-over from other donors' samples.

The chain has TRBV6-6 and TRBJ1-4; 7 bases map to TRBD1. V lost 6 bases and J lost 8; bases outside the gene matches: 9. The germline gives CDR1 MNHNY, CDR2 SVGAGI (reference sequence). This CDR3 spans 14 amino acids. CDR3: CASRITGAGEKLFF. CDR3 in DNA: TGTGCCAGCAGAATAACAGGGGCAGGGGAAAAACTGTTTTTT.

The gene calls are TRBV9 and TRBJ2-5; 8 bases are shared with TRBD2. CDR3 length: 16 amino acids. Germline V lookup: CDR1 SGDLS, CDR2 YYNGEE. With V trimmed by 0 bases and J by 1 base, 5 bases remained unmatched. As DNA, the CDR3 is TGTGCCAGCAGCGTAGCGTCCCGGGGGGGCCAAGAGACCCAGTACTTC. This encodes CASSVASRGGQETQYF. Full variable domain (rest looked up from reference TRBV9 and TRBJ2-5): DSGVTQTPKHLITATGQRVTLRCSPRSGDLSVYWYQQSLDQGLQFLIQYYNGEERAKGNILERFSAQQFPDLHSELNLSSLELGDSALYFCASSVASRGGQETQYFGPGTRLLVL.

CDR3 coding DNA: TGCAGTGCTCTAGAAATTGGCTACACCTTC. This translates into CSALEIGYTF. This sequence joins TRBV20-1 and TRBJ1-2; D is unclear. The CDR3 has 10 residues. Germline assignment: CDR1 DFQATT and CDR2 SNEGSKA (reference sequence). The V end was cut by 5 bases, the J end by 7 bases, with 8 bases between.

This clone was counted once. The chain has TRBV7-9 and TRBJ2-7; D unclear. The germline gives CDR1 SEHNR, CDR2 FQNEAQ (reference sequence). The CDR3 loop spans 14 amino acids. The germline V and J ends were trimmed by 3 bases and 0 bases, with 9 bases remaining between them. The CDR3 DNA is TGTGCCAGCAGCTTTAATAGCTTCTCCTACGAGCAGTACTTC. Its translation is CASSFNSFSYEQYF. The full variable domain, completed using reference TRBV7-9 and TRBJ2-7, is DTGVSQNPRHKITKRGQNVTFRCDPISEHNRLYWYRQTLGQGPEFLTYFQNEAQLEKSRLLSDRFSAERPKGSFSTLEIQRTEQGDSAMYLCASSFNSFSYEQYFGPGTRLTVT.

This clone was recorded only once. V gene TRBV12-5 combines with J gene TRBJ2-2, with TRBD1 matching 7 bases. This CDR3 has 15 residues. V dropped 2 bases and J dropped 3; count of bases not matched to a gene: 3. The V gene's germline CDR1 is LGHNT and CDR2 FRNRAP. The CDR3 coding sequence is TGTGCTAGTGGTTTGATCCAGGGGGACACCGGGGAGCTGTTTTTT. Translated, it gives CASGLIQGDTGELFF.

This clone has a single count. The chain uses TRBV7-2 and TRBJ2-3; 9 bases map to TRBD1. Germline trimming cut 2 bases from V and 1 base from J; bases unmatched to any gene: 1. Germline loops: CDR1 SGHTA, CDR2 FQGNSA. This CDR3 is 15 amino acids long. For the CDR3, the DNA is TGTGCCAGCAGCTTACGGACAGGGGGCACAGATACGCAGTATTTT. The encoded protein is CASSLRTGGTDTQYF.

This chain connects TRBV6-5 to TRBJ1-1; 8 bases align to TRBD1. V lost 5 bases and J lost 5; bases outside the gene matches: 4. Germline values: CDR1 MNHEY, CDR2 SVGAGI. The CDR3 contains 13 residues. The CDR3, as DNA: TGTGCCAGCAGTGGGGACAGGTGGACTGAAGCTTTCTTT. This encodes CASSGDRWTEAFF.

This clone was seen only once. This chain uses TRBV28 with TRBJ2-1; no clear D. The germline gives CDR1 MDHEN, CDR2 SYDVKM. The CDR3 spans 13 residues. V dropped 2 bases and J dropped 3 bases, with 5 bases sitting between them. DNA for the CDR3: TGTGCCAGCAGTTTAGGGTTCTACAATGAGCAGTTCTTC. Translating gives CASSLGFYNEQFF.

The genes are TRBV6-1 and TRBJ2-7; 8 bases match TRBD1. V shed 2 bases and J 4 bases; nucleotides not matched to a gene: 7. CDR3 length: 15 residues. Germline V gene sequence: CDR1 MNHNS, CDR2 SASEGT. The CDR3 DNA follows: TGTGCCAGCAGTGAATTGGCAGGGGGCAGGTACGAGCAGTACTTC. As protein: CASSELAGGRYEQYF.

V is TRBV6-6 and J is TRBJ2-1, with 7 bases that match TRBD2. The CDR3 loop spans 15 amino acids. From germline, CDR1 is MNHNY and CDR2 SVGAGI (reference sequence). J was trimmed by 5 bases and V by 5 bases; bases with no gene match: 9. The CDR3 loop reads CASSRYRDYHNEQFF. For the CDR3, the DNA is TGTGCCAGCAGTAGATATCGGGACTACCACAATGAGCAGTTCTTC.

The chain links TRBV4-2 to TRBJ2-7, with 10 positions matching TRBD2. V lost 0 bases to trimming and J lost 1 base; unmatched junction nucleotides: 9. Per germline, CDR1 LGHNA and CDR2 YNFKEQ. The CDR3 totals 18 residues. The DNA of the CDR3 is TGTGCCAGCAGCCAAGATCTTAACAGCGGGGGGGCATCCTACGAGCAGTACTTC. Protein product: CASSQDLNSGGASYEQYF.

The J gene is TRBJ1-1, the V gene TRBV7-2; the D is unclear. V was shortened by 1 base and J by 8 bases, with 14 bases between the two germline ends. The germline V gene has CDR1 SGHTA and CDR2 FQGNSA. The CDR3 consists of 14 residues. The CDR3 DNA follows: TGTGCCAGCAGCTTAGGTGTCCAGTCTGAGGAAGCTTTCTTT. This translates into CASSLGVQSEEAFF. The full variable domain, its missing parts supplied by reference TRBV7-2 and TRBJ1-1, is GAGVSQSPSNKVTEKGKDVELRCDPISGHTALYWYRQSLGQGLEFLIYFQGNSAPDKSGLPSDRFSAERTGGSVSTLTIQRTQQEDSAVYLCASSLGVQSEEAFFGQGTRLTVV.

The CDR3 loop is CASSVEAGRLAEAFF. The CDR3 nucleotides read TGTGCCAGCAGCGTAGAGGCAGGTCGTTTGGCTGAAGCTTTCTTT. The chain couples TRBV9 to TRBJ1-1; D is unresolved. Between the trimmed V and J ends, which lost 0 bases and 6 bases, there was a span of 15 bases. The germline V gene encodes CDR1 SGDLS and CDR2 YYNGEE. This CDR3 contains 15 residues.

This clone appeared a single time. The V and J genes are TRBV28 and TRBJ2-7, with TRBD1 matching over 9 bases. After removal of 5 bases from V and 1 base from J, the junction contained 9 bases not matched to a gene. The CDR3 totals 16 residues. Germline V lookup: CDR1 MDHEN, CDR2 SYDVKM. The CDR3 here is CASSPGTGTPSYEQYF. The CDR3 nucleotides are TGTGCCAGCAGTCCTGGGACAGGGACCCCTTCCTACGAGCAGTACTTC. The entire variable domain, with the rest obtained from reference TRBV28 and TRBJ2-7, is as follows: DVKVTQSSRYLVKRTGEKVFLECVQDMDHENMFWYRQDPGLGLRLIYFSYDVKMKEKGDIPEGYSVSREKKERFSLILESASTNQTSMYLCASSPGTGTPSYEQYFGPGTRLTVT.

This chain links TRBV4-2 with TRBJ2-1, with 12 bases that match TRBD1. Germline trimming cut 1 base from V and 12 bases from J; bases unmatched to any gene: 7. Germline V gene data show CDR1 as LGHNA and CDR2 as YNFKEQ. The CDR3 covers 15 residues. The CDR3 sequence is CASSQAGQGAVRQFF. The CDR3, as DNA: TGTGCCAGCAGCCAAGCGGGACAGGGGGCGGTACGGCAGTTCTTC.

V is TRBV25-1 and J is TRBJ1-6; no reliable D call. Germline-derived CDR1 and CDR2 are MGHDK and SYGVNS. The CDR3 is 15 amino acids. The V end was cut by 1 base, the J end by 7 bases, with 11 bases between. The DNA of the CDR3 is TGTGCCAGCAGTGAATCTACCGGGGAGAATTCACCCCTCCACTTT. As protein: CASSESTGENSPLHF.

This clone was detected only a few times. This sequence joins TRBV7-2 and TRBJ1-2; the D is unclear. V was clipped by 5 bases and J by 11 bases, with 21 bases between them. CDR3 length equals 14 residues. Germline values: CDR1 SGHTA, CDR2 FQGNSA. CDR3 in amino acids: CASSPDRTALGYTF. In DNA, the CDR3 is TGTGCCAGCAGCCCTGATCGGACGGCTCTGGGGTACACCTTC.

In its sample, this clone was seen a few times. This sequence joins TRBV18 and TRBJ1-2, with TRBD1 identical over 9 bases. Germline lookup yields CDR1 KGHSH and CDR2 LQKENI. CDR3 length equals 16 residues. The V and J ends lost 0 bases and 8 bases, in that order; junction bases with no gene match: 10. The CDR3 reads CASSPPTGQGVLGYTF. CDR3 DNA: TGTGCCAGCTCACCACCGACGGGACAGGGCGTCTTGGGCTACACCTTC. Variable domain in full (rest from reference TRBV18 and TRBJ1-2): NAGVMQNPRHLVRRRGQEARLRCSPMKGHSHVYWYRQLPEEGLKFMVYLQKENIIDESGMPKERFSAEFPKEGPSILRIQQVVRGDSAAYFCASSPPTGQGVLGYTFGSGTRLTVV.

The gene calls are TRBV15 and TRBJ1-4; maybe TRBD1 (6 bases). The V gene's germline CDR1 is LNHNV and CDR2 YYDKDF (reference sequence). Trimming stripped 3 bases from V and 6 bases from J, with 11 bases between. The CDR3 extends over 14 amino acids. The DNA of the CDR3 is TGTGCCACCAGCAGGTGGGGGGGCGATGAAAAACTGTTTTTT. Translation: CATSRWGGDEKLFF.

This clone showed up just once. CDR3 amino acids: CASSEGVTDTQYF. The CDR3 region has the DNA TGTGCCAGCAGTGAAGGGGTCACAGATACGCAGTATTTT. This sequence joins TRBV2 and TRBJ2-3, with D unresolved. The CDR3 length is 13 residues. Trimming took 1 base from V and 2 from J, leaving 4 bases between them. Germline CDR1 and CDR2: SNHLY and FYNNEI.

The chain combines TRBV6-6 with TRBJ2-3; D gene unclear. CDR3 length: 16 amino acids. Germline assignment: CDR1 MNHNY and CDR2 SVGAGI (reference sequence). Trimming removed 0 bases from V and 5 bases from J, with 15 bases in between. CDR3: CASSYSSGERGDTQYF. In DNA form, the CDR3 reads TGTGCCAGCAGTTACTCAAGTGGTGAGAGAGGAGATACGCAGTATTTT.

The rearrangement links TRBV19 to TRBJ1-2; 8 nucleotides match TRBD1. Germline CDR1 LNHDA, CDR2 SQIVND (reference sequence). CDR3 length equals 15 residues. V lost 3 bases and J lost 0; bases outside the gene matches: 3. Written as DNA, the CDR3 is TGTGCCAGTAGTATCGACAGGGGTTCTAACTATGGCTACACCTTC. Its protein product is CASSIDRGSNYGYTF.

This chain connects TRBV6-6 to TRBJ1-2, with D perhaps TRBD1 (6 bases). The CDR3 has 12 residues. Per the germline V gene, CDR1 is MNHNY and CDR2 is SVGAGI (reference sequence). The CDR3 reads CASQVRGQGYTF. The CDR3 DNA is TGTGCATCCCAAGTCCGGGGGCAGGGCTACACCTTC.

This clone was seen a few times. The chain uses TRBV10-3 and TRBJ2-3; D is ambiguous. V was pared by 6 bases and J by 0 bases, with 4 bases between. The CDR3 totals 12 residues. Germline V CDR1 and CDR2: ENHRY, SYGVKD. For the CDR3, the DNA is TGTGCCATCAGCTCTAGCACAGATACGCAGTATTTT. This translates into CAISSSTDTQYF.

CDR3 nucleotide sequence: TGTGCCAGCAGCCACTCAGAGACCCAGTACTTC. As protein: CASSHSETQYF. The genes are TRBV14 and TRBJ2-5; no reliable D call. The CDR3 contains 11 residues. The germline V gene has CDR1 SGHDN and CDR2 FVKESK. Trimming removed 3 bases at V and 4 bases at J, with 3 bases between.